This TCR beta chain emerged from a study of T cell changes during pregnancy in multiple sclerosis. Assay: immunoSEQ multiplex PCR; the TCRdb copy retains only in-frame clones and omits some. The sample includes around 42,000 clones, 80% to 95% seen only once; the top ten take nearly 2%. V dropped 6 bases and J dropped 5; count of bases not matched to a gene: 9. Per germline, CDR1 SNHLY and CDR2 FYNNEI. CDR3 size: 14 residues. The chain joins TRBV2 to TRBJ2-7, with 8 bases matching TRBD1. Sequenced material: CD4+ T cells from peripheral blood mononuclear cells, taken after pregnancy. This TCR derives from a female donor in good health, enrolled as a control in a pregnancy study. The CDR3 spells CASRNDRGNDEQYF. CDR3 DNA sequence: TGTGCCAGCAGAAACGACAGGGGAAATGACGAGCAGTACTTC.